A single sample gave rise to the 7 T cell receptor beta chains below, sequenced in a study of a mutant IDH1 vaccine in newly diagnosed glioma. The data were produced by immunoSEQ multiplex PCR, yet TCRdb's version contains in-frame clones alone and is incomplete. The repertoire consists of approximately 92,000 clones, with around 80% occurring once and the leading ten covering approximately 7.9%. Time point here: baseline, week 1 (first vaccination visit). Treatment defined: pre-vaccination baseline after standard-of-care therapy. This sample comprised PBMCs, obtained from a glioma patient treated with radiotherapy, temozolomide or both. The source is a middle-aged man with glioma.

This chain joins TRBV7-2 and TRBJ1-1, with 12 bases aligning to TRBD1. The germline CDR1 and CDR2 sequences are SGHTA and FQGNSA. The CDR3 sequence is 16 residues long. V shed 8 bases, J shed 5 bases, and the junction held 12 bases outside the gene matches. CDR3 sequence (DNA): TGTGCCAGCTTGGCGATTCCGGGACAGGGGGCAACTGAAGCTTTCTTT. The encoded protein is CASLAIPGQGATEAFF.

This clone was counted only a few times. This chain uses TRBV4-3 with TRBJ2-5; TRBD2 matches at 11 bases. V was pared by 3 bases and J by 4 bases, with 7 bases of the junction left unmatched. Germline V gene sequence: CDR1 LGHNA, CDR2 YSLEER. The length of the CDR3 is 16 residues. This CDR3 reads CASSQTLAGGGETQYF. The CDR3 region has the DNA TGCGCCAGCAGCCAGACCCTAGCGGGGGGAGGAGAGACCCAGTACTTC.

The chain recombines TRBV4-1 with TRBJ1-2; D not certain. Germline CDR1 MGHRA, CDR2 YSYEKL. This CDR3 is 17 amino acids long. V lost 0 bases and J lost 3, with 17 bases in between. The chain's CDR3 is CASSQEENSGQYYGYTF. Here the CDR3 DNA reads TGCGCCAGCAGCCAAGAAGAGAACTCGGGCCAATACTATGGCTACACCTTC.

At least ten counts were recorded for this clone. The V call is TRBV11-2, the J call TRBJ2-7; no clear D gene. The V gene lost 3 bases and the J gene lost 5 bases, with 8 bases spanning the gap. CDR1 is SGHAT, CDR2 FQNNGV, per germline. The CDR3 covers 12 residues. The chain's CDR3 is CASSFGENEQYF. The CDR3 coding sequence is TGTGCCAGCAGCTTCGGCGAGAACGAGCAGTACTTC.

The chain links TRBV19 to TRBJ2-3; TRBD2 matches 11 bases. V lost 8 bases, J lost 6 bases, and 10 bases stayed unmatched. The CDR3 has 15 amino acids. Germline V gene lookup returns CDR1 LNHDA and CDR2 SQIVND (reference sequence). The DNA of the CDR3 is TGTGCCAGTGGCCTGAGGACTAGCGGGCGGGATACGCAGTATTTT. Its translation: CASGLRTSGRDTQYF. The entire variable domain, with the rest obtained from reference TRBV19 and TRBJ2-3, is as follows: DGGITQSPKYLFRKEGQNVTLSCEQNLNHDAMYWYRQDPGQGLRLIYYSQIVNDFQKGDIAEGYSVSREKKESFPLTVTSAQKNPTAFYLCASGLRTSGRDTQYFGPGTRLTVL.

In this sample, this clone turned up a few times. The gene calls are TRBV7-9 and TRBJ1-1; D gene ambiguous. V lost 8 bases and J 7 bases, leaving 11 bases between the germline ends. Germline loops: CDR1 SEHNR, CDR2 FQNEAQ (reference sequence). The CDR3 spans 11 residues. The CDR3 loop is CASGEFFEAFF. The CDR3 nucleotides are TGTGCCAGCGGAGAGTTTTTTGAAGCTTTCTTT.

V gene TRBV5-1 combines with J gene TRBJ2-3; D may match TRBD1 or TRBD2 (5 bases each). Between the trimmed V and J ends, which lost 5 bases and 1 base, there was a span of 14 bases. Germline loops: CDR1 SGHRS, CDR2 YFSETQ. CDR3 length equals 15 residues. CDR3 sequence reads: CASSLLLGRTDTQYF. CDR3 coding DNA: TGCGCCAGCAGTCTGCTCTTGGGACGCACAGATACGCAGTATTTT.